The 20 T cell receptor beta chains below all came from one sample that was sequenced in a study of T cell clones after liver transplantation. Some clones are missing from TCRdb's copy, which holds only in-frame ones; the method was immunoSEQ multiplex PCR. The repertoire holds approximately 11,000 clones, 70% to 75% seen once, with 24% in the top ten. The sample consisted of CD4+ T cells from blood, taken nearly 33 months after liver transplant. The receptors here all came from a human patient who received a liver transplant. Some of the T cells might come from the graft donor.

The chain employs TRBV28 and TRBJ2-7; 10 bases map to TRBD2. Trimming at V came to 6 bases and at J to 0 bases, leaving 5 bases not matched to a gene. Germline assignment: CDR1 MDHEN and CDR2 SYDVKM. This CDR3 comprises 15 residues. The CDR3 spells CASSGLAGVSYEQYV. In DNA form, the CDR3 reads TGTGCCAGCAGCGGGCTAGCGGGAGTCTCCTACGAGCAGTACGTC.

This chain connects TRBV19 to TRBJ1-1, with D perhaps TRBD1 (6 bases). Trimming pared 3 bases from V and 4 bases from J, leaving 15 bases between. The CDR3 totals 15 residues. Germline assignment: CDR1 LNHDA and CDR2 SQIVND (reference sequence). The CDR3 loop is CASSIAPGAGTEAFF. DNA of the CDR3: TGTGCCAGTAGTATCGCCCCAGGGGCGGGCACTGAAGCTTTCTTT.

By sample share, this clone is medium-sized. J is TRBJ1-2 and V is TRBV5-8, with unresolved D. Germline CDR1 SGHTS, CDR2 YDEGEE. V lost 1 base to trimming and J lost 3 bases, with 10 bases between them. The CDR3 spans 14 residues. CDR3: CASSLRGVDYGYTF. DNA for the CDR3: TGTGCCAGCAGCTTGCGGGGAGTTGACTATGGCTACACCTTC.

This clone was seen just once. This chain connects TRBV2 to TRBJ2-2, with D possibly TRBD1 on 6 matching bases. Looked up from germline, CDR1 is SNHLY and CDR2 is FYNNEI. V was cut by 7 bases and J by 0 bases, with 15 bases left in between. The CDR3 is 16 residues long. The CDR3 protein is CASNPSGTTNTGELFF. CDR3 DNA: TGTGCCAGCAACCCCTCCGGGACAACGAACACCGGGGAGCTGTTTTTT.

The CDR3 loop is CASSQTGIQPQHF. DNA of the CDR3: TGTGCCAGTAGTCAGACAGGTATTCAGCCCCAGCATTTT. This chain uses TRBV19 with TRBJ1-5; possibly TRBD1 for D (6 bases). Looked up from germline, CDR1 is LNHDA and CDR2 is SQIVND (reference sequence). V was clipped by 5 bases and J by 6 bases, with 11 bases between them. The CDR3 totals 13 residues.

The count of this clone is one. The rearrangement links TRBV19 to TRBJ1-5; D not resolved. CDR3 size: 15 residues. The V end was cut by 3 bases, the J end by 1 base, with 10 bases between. Germline V gene lookup returns CDR1 LNHDA and CDR2 SQIVND (reference sequence). The CDR3 DNA follows: TGTGCCAGTAGTATCTTCACTGCGAGCAATCAGCCCCAGCATTTT. This encodes CASSIFTASNQPQHF. Combining the CDR3 with reference TRBV19 and TRBJ1-5 gives the whole variable domain DGGITQSPKYLFRKEGQNVTLSCEQNLNHDAMYWYRQDPGQGLRLIYYSQIVNDFQKGDIAEGYSVSREKKESFPLTVTSAQKNPTAFYLCASSIFTASNQPQHFGDGTRLSIL.

Within the sample, this clone is medium-sized. The V and J genes are TRBV27 and TRBJ1-1, with 7 bases identical to TRBD1. Losses at the gene ends were 0 bases for V and 7 bases for J; bases not matched to a gene: 8. The CDR3 totals 15 residues. Germline V gene lookup returns CDR1 MNHEY and CDR2 SMNVEV (reference sequence). The CDR3 region has the DNA TGTGCCAGCAGTTTATCCCCGACAGGGAGTGGTGAAGCTTTCTTT. Amino acids: CASSLSPTGSGEAFF.

The rearrangement joins TRBV7-9 to TRBJ1-1; TRBD1 agrees at 7 bases. V trimming: 7 bases; J trimming: 3 bases; junction bases outside the gene matches: 5. Per the germline V gene, CDR1 is SEHNR and CDR2 is FQNEAQ (reference sequence). The CDR3 is 13 residues long. The CDR3 here is CASNRGSDTEAFF. CDR3 nucleotide sequence: TGTGCCAGCAACAGGGGTTCCGACACTGAAGCTTTCTTT.

In its sample, this clone ranks as medium-sized. V gene TRBV4-2 combines with J gene TRBJ2-4; 7 positions match TRBD1. The CDR3 is 12 amino acids. V dropped 8 bases and J dropped 9; count of bases not matched to a gene: 7. From germline, CDR1 is LGHNA and CDR2 YNFKEQ. CDR3 amino acids: CASSLDRAIQYF. In DNA, the CDR3 is TGTGCCAGCTCTTTAGACAGGGCCATTCAGTACTTC.

This clone was counted between two and nine times. CDR3 residues: CATSRGMNTEAFF. Written as DNA, the CDR3 is TGTGCCACCAGCAGAGGAATGAACACTGAAGCTTTCTTT. The chain recombines TRBV15 with TRBJ1-1; no clear D. The V gene lost 1 base and the J gene lost 0 bases, with 3 bases spanning the gap. CDR1 is LNHNV and CDR2 is YYDKDF in the germline V gene (reference sequence). The CDR3 consists of 13 residues.

The chain recombines TRBV15 with TRBJ2-3, with 9 bases matching TRBD1. There are 15 residues in the CDR3. The germline V gene has CDR1 LNHNV and CDR2 YYDKDF (reference sequence). The V segment lost 2 bases and the J segment 3 bases; nucleotides outside the gene matches: 3. Here the CDR3 DNA reads TGTGCCACCAGCAGACGCGGACAGGGGACAGATACGCAGTATTTT. This gives the protein CATSRRGQGTDTQYF.

This clone was seen only once. The V gene is TRBV11-2, the J gene TRBJ2-7, with D maybe TRBD2 (6 bases). This CDR3 has 13 amino acids. Trimming left V 10 bases short and J 5 bases short, with 18 bases between. Germline V lookup: CDR1 SGHAT, CDR2 FQNNGV. Here the CDR3 DNA reads TGTGCCACGGGGCGGGGCTATAGAAACGAGCAGTACTTC. Amino acid sequence: CATGRGYRNEQYF.

The chain uses TRBV7-9 and TRBJ2-7; D is uncertain. This CDR3 region has 10 residues. Trimming removed 8 bases at V and 5 bases at J, with 7 bases between. Germline CDR1 and CDR2: SEHNR and FQNEAQ (reference sequence). The CDR3 reads CASGKNEQYF. The CDR3 DNA reads TGTGCCAGCGGTAAAAACGAGCAGTACTTC. The full variable domain, rest sourced from reference TRBV7-9 and TRBJ2-7, is DTGVSQNPRHKITKRGQNVTFRCDPISEHNRLYWYRQTLGQGPEFLTYFQNEAQLEKSRLLSDRFSAERPKGSFSTLEIQRTEQGDSAMYLCASGKNEQYFGPGTRLTVT.

V is TRBV5-4 and J is TRBJ1-2; D ambiguous. V was shortened by 0 bases and J by 7 bases, with 19 bases between the two germline ends. The CDR3 has 16 amino acids. Germline CDR1 reads SGHNT; CDR2 reads YYREEE (reference sequence). CDR3 in amino acids: CASSLGGTQPPFGYTF. DNA of the CDR3: TGTGCCAGCAGCTTGGGGGGAACACAACCCCCATTTGGCTACACCTTC.

The rearrangement joins TRBV6-5 to TRBJ1-2; D is unresolved. Germline-derived CDR1 and CDR2 are MNHEY and SVGAGI. With 5 bases removed from V and 2 bases from J, the gap between germline ends came to 6 bases. There are 12 residues in the CDR3. CDR3 in amino acids: CASSPVNYGYTF. For the CDR3, the DNA is TGTGCCAGCAGTCCAGTGAACTATGGCTACACCTTC.

This sequence joins TRBV2 and TRBJ2-7; the D call may be TRBD1 or TRBD2 (6 bases each). There are 17 residues in the CDR3. Germline CDR1 reads SNHLY; CDR2 reads FYNNEI. V shed 3 bases and J shed 0 bases, with 18 bases lying between them. The CDR3 here is CASSDRGVRDNSYEQYF. CDR3 bases: TGTGCCAGCAGTGATAGGGGGGTACGGGACAACTCCTACGAGCAGTACTTC.

The chain has TRBV5-1 and TRBJ2-1, with D possibly matching TRBD1 (7 bases). Germline V gives CDR1 SGHRS, CDR2 YFSETQ. V was shortened by 4 bases and J by 0 bases, with 14 bases between the two germline ends. The CDR3 is 16 residues long. CDR3 in amino acids: CASSGGTDGSYNEQFF. DNA for the CDR3: TGCGCCAGCAGCGGGGGGACAGATGGCTCCTACAATGAGCAGTTCTTC.

This clone was seen a single time. The chain is built from TRBV9 and TRBJ2-3; no clear D. The CDR3 consists of 17 residues. V was shortened by 3 bases and J by 2 bases, with 19 bases between the two germline ends. Germline V gene lookup returns CDR1 SGDLS and CDR2 YYNGEE. CDR3 sequence: CASSAGELRPPTDTQYF. In DNA form, the CDR3 reads TGTGCCAGCAGCGCGGGCGAGCTACGGCCACCCACAGATACGCAGTATTTT.

The chain combines TRBV7-6 with TRBJ2-5; 13 nucleotides match TRBD2. J gave up 4 bases and V 4 bases, and 9 bases lay outside the gene matches. The germline CDR1 and CDR2 sequences are SGHVS and FNYEAQ. The CDR3 runs 17 residues. The CDR3 DNA reads as TGTGCCAGCAGCTCGGAGCGAGGACTAGCGGGGGCAGAGACCCAGTACTTC. Translating it yields CASSSERGLAGAETQYF. The full variable domain, completed using reference TRBV7-6 and TRBJ2-5, is GAGVSQSPRYKVTKRGQDVALRCDPISGHVSLYWYRQALGQGPEFLTYFNYEAQQDKSGLPNDRFSAERPEGSISTLTIQRTEQRDSAMYRCASSSERGLAGAETQYFGPGTRLLVL.

By sample fraction, this clone is medium-sized. V usage is TRBV6-1 and J usage is TRBJ2-5; 7 nucleotides match TRBD1. CDR3 size: 14 residues. The J segment lost 4 bases and the V segment lost 4 bases, leaving 6 bases of the junction unmatched. CDR1 is MNHNS and CDR2 is SASEGT in the germline V gene. The CDR3 DNA reads TGTGCCAGCAGTGCCGGACAGGAACCAGAGACCCAGTACTTC. Its protein product is CASSAGQEPETQYF.